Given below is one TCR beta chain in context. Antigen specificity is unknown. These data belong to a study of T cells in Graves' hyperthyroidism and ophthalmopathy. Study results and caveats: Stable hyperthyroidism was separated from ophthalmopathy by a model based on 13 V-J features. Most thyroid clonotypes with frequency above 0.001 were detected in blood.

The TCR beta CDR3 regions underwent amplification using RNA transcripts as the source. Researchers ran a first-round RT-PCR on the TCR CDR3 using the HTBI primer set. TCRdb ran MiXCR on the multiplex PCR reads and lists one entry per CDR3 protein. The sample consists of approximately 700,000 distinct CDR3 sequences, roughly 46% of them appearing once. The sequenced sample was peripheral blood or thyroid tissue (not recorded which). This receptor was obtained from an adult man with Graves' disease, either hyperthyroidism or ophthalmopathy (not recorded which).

The CDR3 DNA reads TGCAGCGCTTTAGCGGATACCTACGAGCAGTACTTC. This codes for CSALADTYEQYF. The chain carries TRBV29-1 and TRBJ2-7, with D possibly being TRBD2 (6 bases). This CDR3 comprises 12 residues. CDR1 is SQVTM and CDR2 is ANQGSEA in the germline V gene. Trimming stripped 7 bases from V and 2 bases from J, with 12 bases between.